The subject of this entry is one TCR beta chain. The record originates from a study of blood T cell repertoires in COVID-19. Using immunoSEQ multiplex PCR, the repertoire was profiled, and TCRdb retains in-frame clones only, with some absent. The data hold 85,000 to 100,000 clones, with 90% observed a single time. The germline gives CDR1 KGHSH, CDR2 LQKENI. Losses at the gene ends were 6 bases for V and 1 base for J; bases not matched to a gene: 4. CDR3 size: 15 residues. The source is a man between 60 and 75 years old with acute or convalescent COVID-19. The chain recombines TRBV18 with TRBJ1-5; TRBD1 matches at 9 bases. The specimen sequenced was peripheral blood. CDR3: CASSAGTGSNQPQHF. CDR3 in DNA: TGTGCCAGCTCCGCCGGGACAGGGAGCAATCAGCCCCAGCATTTT.